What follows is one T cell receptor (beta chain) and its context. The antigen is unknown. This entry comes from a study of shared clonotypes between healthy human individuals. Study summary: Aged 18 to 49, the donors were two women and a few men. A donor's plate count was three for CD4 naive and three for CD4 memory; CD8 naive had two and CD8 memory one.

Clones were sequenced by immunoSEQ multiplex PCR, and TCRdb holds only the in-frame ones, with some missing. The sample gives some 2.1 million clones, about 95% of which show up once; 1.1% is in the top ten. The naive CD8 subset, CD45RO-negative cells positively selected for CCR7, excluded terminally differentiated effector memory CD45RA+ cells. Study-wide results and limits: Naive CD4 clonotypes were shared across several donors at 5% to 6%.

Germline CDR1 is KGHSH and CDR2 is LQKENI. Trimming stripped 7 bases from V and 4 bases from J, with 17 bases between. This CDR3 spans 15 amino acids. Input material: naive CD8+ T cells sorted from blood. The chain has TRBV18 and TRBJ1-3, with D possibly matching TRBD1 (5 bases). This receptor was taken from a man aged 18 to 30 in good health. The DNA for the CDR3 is TGTGCCAGCTTACTACCGACAGCTCCCGGAAACACCATATATTTT. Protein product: CASLLPTAPGNTIYF.